This record looks at one T cell receptor beta chain sequence and its context. Its specificity is not known. The entry originates in a study of OX40 agonist ivuxolimab in advanced cancers. Study-wide results and caveats: There was clonal expansion of CD4+ and CD8+ blood T cells by week 6 at 0.1 to 3.0 mg/kg.

The V end lost 0 bases, the J end lost 7 bases, and 10 bases lay between the germline ends. In germline, CDR1 is SGHRS, CDR2 YFSETQ. The CDR3 runs to 14 residues. Sequencing used immunoSEQ multiplex PCR; TCRdb keeps in-frame clones, though not all of them. The sample holds approximately 59,000 clones, approximately 88% seen once. The genes are TRBV5-1 and TRBJ1-4; D is unclear. This receptor was taken from an adult with an advanced solid tumor such as melanoma, head and neck, liver or kidney cancer. This sample comprised CD4+ or CD8+ T cells sorted from blood, obtained in a trial of the OX40 agonist ivuxolimab. CDR3 region: CASSLEGGSEKLFF. The CDR3 nucleotides are TGCGCCAGCAGCTTGGAAGGTGGTAGTGAAAAACTGTTTTTT.